These 6 T cell receptor beta chains were all obtained from the same sample, sequenced in a study of shared clonotypes between healthy human individuals (dated by TCRdb to the early 2020s). Library preparation was by the immunoSEQ multiplex PCR assay. Entries here come from immuneACCESS through TCRdb and include only in-frame sequences with V and J called. Some clones fail to appear in such tables; in the studies checked, an unresolved V gene covers under half of the shortfall, and the cause of the remainder is unknown. This sample lists about 520,000 clones; over 70% were detected once. The top ten clonotypes cover roughly 13% of the sample. Sample: PBMCs. These receptors came from a woman in her 40s in good health. Some clones in this sample may be carry-over from other donors' samples.

The chain links TRBV6-5 to TRBJ1-1; D gene unclear. CDR1 and CDR2 (germline): MNHEY, SVGAGI. The CDR3 totals 15 residues. The V end lost 6 bases, the J end lost 1 base, and 15 bases lay between the germline ends. In DNA, the CDR3 is TGTGCCAGCAGCCCGCTGGGCAGTGCGAACACTGAAGCTTTCTTT. Its translation: CASSPLGSANTEAFF.

As concerns this clone: A far larger clone is one nucleotide away, so this likely arose from a read error. This chain connects TRBV28 to TRBJ1-5; TRBD1 aligns across 7 bases. Germline V gene data show CDR1 as MDHEN and CDR2 as SYDVKM. CDR3 size: 16 residues. Trimming took 2 bases from V and 6 from J; bases not matched to a gene: 10. CDR3 nucleotides: TGTGCCAGCAGTTTAAACAGGGGACCGGTGTGTCAGCCCCAGCATTTT. Translated: CASSLNRGPVCQPQHF.

The chain couples TRBV29-1 to TRBJ2-1; D is possibly TRBD1 or TRBD2 (5 bases each). The V end lost 3 bases, the J end lost 9 bases, and 12 bases lay between the germline ends. The CDR3 sequence is 12 residues long. Looked up from germline, CDR1 is SQVTM and CDR2 is ANQGSEA. The CDR3 DNA sequence: TGCAGCGTTGAGAGAGGGGCGGGTGAGCAGTTCTTC. Its translation: CSVERGAGEQFF.

This clone was seen only once. This CDR3 reads CASSPSPRVETQYF. In DNA form, the CDR3 reads TGTGCCAGCAGCCCATCCCCCCGGGTTGAGACCCAGTACTTC. The chain is built from TRBV7-3 and TRBJ2-5; no reliable D call. Germline values: CDR1 SGHTA, CDR2 FQGTGA. The CDR3 totals 14 residues. The V end was cut by 5 bases, the J end by 5 bases, with 15 bases between.

Concerning this clone itself: This sequence is one base from a far larger clone and is likely a read error. Other DNA sequences in the same sample also yield this CDR3. The chain carries TRBV30 and TRBJ1-1; tentatively, D is TRBD1 (6 bases). Germline V gene lookup returns CDR1 GTSNPN and CDR2 SVGIG (reference sequence). CDR3 length: 14 residues. The CDR3 spells CAWSHRDGDTEAFF. In nucleotides, the CDR3 is TGTGCTTGGAGTCACAGGGACGGGGACACTGAAGCTTTCTTT.

As regards this clone: Additional DNA sequences in this sample encode the identical CDR3. The chain couples TRBV28 to TRBJ1-2; no clear D. The CDR3 contains 12 residues. V was shortened by 5 bases and J by 4 bases, with 8 bases between the two germline ends. Germline-derived CDR1 and CDR2 are MDHEN and SYDVKM. This chain's CDR3 is CASSLNPYGYTF. The CDR3 DNA reads as TGTGCCAGCAGTCTCAACCCCTATGGCTACACCTTC.